This T cell receptor (beta chain) came from a study of T cells in Graves' hyperthyroidism and ophthalmopathy. Study in general: Blood was drawn when the patient was first diagnosed and still untreated.

Authors of the study amplified TCR beta CDR3 regions from RNA transcripts. A first-round RT-PCR of the TCR CDR3 used the HTBI primer set. TCRdb re-called the multiplex PCR reads with MiXCR, one entry per CDR3 protein. This repertoire shows a few hundred thousand distinct CDR3 sequences, 17% found once; its top ten account for roughly 53%. This clonotype was found a few times. This CDR3 contains 16 residues. Germline V CDR1 and CDR2: MGHRA, YSYEKL. The ends lost 0 bases at V and 5 bases at J; junction bases unmatched: 9. This chain links TRBV4-1 with TRBJ1-2; 7 positions match TRBD1. Sequencing was done on a sample of blood. The clonotype was recovered from a woman aged 55 to 70 with Graves' ophthalmopathy. Here the CDR3 DNA reads TGCGCCAGCAGCCAAGATGGAGGGGGCCTGGGATATGGCTACACCTTC. Translated: CASSQDGGGLGYGYTF.